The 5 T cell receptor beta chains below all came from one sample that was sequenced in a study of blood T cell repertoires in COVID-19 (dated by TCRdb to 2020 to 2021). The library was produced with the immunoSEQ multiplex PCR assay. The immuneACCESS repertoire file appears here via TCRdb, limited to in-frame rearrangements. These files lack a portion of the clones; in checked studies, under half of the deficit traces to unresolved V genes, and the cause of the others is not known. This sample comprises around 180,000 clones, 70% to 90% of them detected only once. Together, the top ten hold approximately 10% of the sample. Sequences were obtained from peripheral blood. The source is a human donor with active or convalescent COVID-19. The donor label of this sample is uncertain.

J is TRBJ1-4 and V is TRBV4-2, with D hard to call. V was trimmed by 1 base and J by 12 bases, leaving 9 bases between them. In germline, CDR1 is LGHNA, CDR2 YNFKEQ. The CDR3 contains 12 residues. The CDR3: CASSQVRFELFF. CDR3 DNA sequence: TGTGCCAGCAGCCAAGTTCGGTTCGAACTGTTTTTT.

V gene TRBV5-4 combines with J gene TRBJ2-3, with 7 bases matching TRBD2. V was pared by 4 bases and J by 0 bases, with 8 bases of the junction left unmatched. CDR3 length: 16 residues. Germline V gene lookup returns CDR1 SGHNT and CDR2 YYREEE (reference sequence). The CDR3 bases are TGTGCCAGCAGCACCCGCGGGGGAGAGAGCACAGATACGCAGTATTTT. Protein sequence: CASSTRGGESTDTQYF.

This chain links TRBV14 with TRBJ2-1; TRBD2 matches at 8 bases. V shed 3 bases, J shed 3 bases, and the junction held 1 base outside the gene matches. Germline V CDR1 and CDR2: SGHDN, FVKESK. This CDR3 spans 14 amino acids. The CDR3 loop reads CASSQGTSYNEQFF. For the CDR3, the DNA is TGTGCCAGCAGCCAGGGGACTAGCTACAATGAGCAGTTCTTC.

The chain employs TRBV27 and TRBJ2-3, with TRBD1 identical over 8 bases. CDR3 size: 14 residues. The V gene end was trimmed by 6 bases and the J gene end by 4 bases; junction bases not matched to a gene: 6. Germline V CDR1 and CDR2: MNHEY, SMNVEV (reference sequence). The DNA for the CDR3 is TGTGCCAGCAGCAGAGGACAGGGCCCAGATACGCAGTATTTT. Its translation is CASSRGQGPDTQYF.

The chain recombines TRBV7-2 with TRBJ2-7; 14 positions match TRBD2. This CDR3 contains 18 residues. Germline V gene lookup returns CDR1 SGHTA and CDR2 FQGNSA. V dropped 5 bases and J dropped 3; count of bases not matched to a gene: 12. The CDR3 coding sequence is TGTGCCAGCAGCCTCCGACTAGCGGGGGGGCCGTTAGACTACGAGCAGTACTTC. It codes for CASSLRLAGGPLDYEQYF.